The clone carrying this T cell receptor (beta chain) appeared a few times. As yet, its antigen is unknown. The length of the CDR3 is 15 residues. The V end was cut by 5 bases, the J end by 4 bases, with 17 bases between. This record belongs to a study of CD8 T cells in ankylosing spondylitis. Study conclusions and caveats: The clones that were linked to disease were reported to be significantly enriched in matched synovial fluid samples from ankylosing spondylitis patients. With a CD8+ phenotype, disease-linked clones were relatively rare in peripheral blood. There was a TCR beta motif, made of several highly homologous variants, that appeared characteristic of ankylosing spondylitis blood.

TCRdb re-analysed the 5' RACE reads in MiXCR, keeping a single row per CDR3 protein. Of just over 300,000 distinct CDR3 sequences listed, around 20% are singletons. The clonotype originates from a female donor with ankylosing spondylitis or in good health (not recorded which). Sequenced material: blood, either unsorted or a sorted T cell fraction (not recorded which). J is TRBJ1-1 and V is TRBV12-3 or TRBV12-4, with a possible D match to TRBD1 (6 bases). CDR3 bases: TGTGCCAGCAGTGGAACCAGGGGAGTTCGCACTGAAGCTTTCTTT. Translated: CASSGTRGVRTEAFF.